A selection of T cell receptor beta chains follows, all from one sample in a study of regulatory T cells in long-lasting Graves disease. TCRdb fed the multiplex PCR reads into MiXCR, producing one record per CDR3 protein. This table has hundreds of thousands of distinct CDR3 sequences, 16% appearing once. The same sample was also studied in work on T cells in Graves' hyperthyroidism and ophthalmopathy.

Specimen: peripheral blood mononuclear cells (PBMCs), collected at new diagnosis, from a patient treated with antithyroid drugs. Source of these receptors: a woman aged 30 to 39 with Graves disease. CDR3s include the opening cysteine and the closing phenylalanine or tryptophan. D genes are given only for firm matches. Size is omitted from some rows. Given values are once, few, many or a class for expanded clones.

j_gene | abundance | d_gene | v_gene | CDR3nt | CDR3aa
TRBJ2-7 | few | - | TRBV20-1 | TGCAGTGCTACTCAATGGGGCCTCTACGAGCAGTACTTC | CSATQWGLYEQYF
TRBJ1-2 | many | - | TRBV5-6 | TGTGCCAGCACGCGACAGGAAAGTGGCTACACCTTC | CASTRQESGYTF
TRBJ2-1 | - | - | TRBV29-1 | TGCAGCGTTGTTCTAGCCTCTTACAATGAGCAGTTCTTC | CSVVLASYNEQFF
TRBJ1-1 | many | - | TRBV19 | TGTGCCAGTAGTTTGCAGGGAGGGTTCGCTGAAGCTTTCTTT | CASSLQGGFAEAFF
TRBJ2-3 | few | TRBD2 | TRBV3-1 | TGTGCCAGCAGTCTTCGTGGACTAGTCGGGGGAGATACGCAGTATTTT | CASSLRGLVGGDTQYF
TRBJ1-1 | many | TRBD1 | TRBV2 | TGTGCCAGCATTCCGGACAGGGGTTATCACACTGAAGCTTTCTTT | CASIPDRGYHTEAFF
TRBJ2-7 | many | - | TRBV2 | TGTGCCAGCAGTGCTCAAACCTACGAGCAGTACTTC | CASSAQTYEQYF
TRBJ2-1 | many | TRBD1 | TRBV28 | TGTGCCAGCAGTTTTTTGGGGACAGGGGGGTACAATGAGCAGTTCTTC | CASSFLGTGGYNEQFF
TRBJ2-2 | once | TRBD2 | TRBV28 | TGTGCCAGCAGTTTCCAGGGAGGGGTGGCCGGGGAGCTGTTTTTT | CASSFQGGVAGELFF
TRBJ1-1 | many | TRBD1 | TRBV20-1 | TGCAGTGCTAGCAGGGGGACCGGAATGAACACTGAAGCTTTCTTT | CSASRGTGMNTEAFF
TRBJ2-3 | - | TRBD2 | TRBV18 | TGTGCCAGCCGGAGAGCGGGAGTAGGCACAGATACGCAGTATTTT | CASRRAGVGTDTQYF
TRBJ2-5 | few | TRBD1 | TRBV6-1 | TGTGCCAGCAGGGACAGGGTGAGAGAGACCCAGTACTTC | CASRDRVRETQYF
TRBJ1-2 | - | - | TRBV9 | TGTGCCAGCAGCGTATATCGTAGCTATGGCTACACCTTC | CASSVYRSYGYTF
TRBJ1-3 | many | TRBD1 | TRBV11-2 | TGTGCCAGCAGCCGTACAGGGGCTTCAGGAAACACCATATATTTT | CASSRTGASGNTIYF
TRBJ2-7 | many | TRBD2 | TRBV28 | TGTGCCAGCAGTTTAAGACTAGCGGATGTCTACGAGCAGTACTTC | CASSLRLADVYEQYF
TRBJ2-5 | few | TRBD2 | TRBV9 | TGTGCCAGCAGCGTTACTAGCGAGCCCCTAGAGACCCAGTACTTC | CASSVTSEPLETQYF
TRBJ2-7 | few | - | TRBV6-1 | TGTGCCAGCCTAGGTCTTAGCGACGAGCAGTACTTC | CASLGLSDEQYF
TRBJ2-5 | - | TRBD1 | TRBV7-2 | TGTGCCAGCAGCACCCCGACAGGGGGCGCGGAGACCCAGTACTTC | CASSTPTGGAETQYF
TRBJ1-1 | - | - | TRBV4-1 | TGCGCCAGCAGCCAAGATGTTACCAGGGGGAACACTGAAGCTTTCTTT | CASSQDVTRGNTEAFF
TRBJ1-2 | few | - | TRBV20-1 | TGCAGTGCTACCTCGGGAGAGCGGGTCTATGGCTACACCTTC | CSATSGERVYGYTF
TRBJ2-1 | few | TRBD2 | TRBV5-1 | TGCGCCAGTCAACGCGGGAGATCAGGAAATGAGCAGTTCTTC | CASQRGRSGNEQFF
TRBJ2-3 | few | - | TRBV3-1 | TGTGCCAGCAGCCAAGTCTCGGTGGGAGACACAGATACGCAGTATTTT | CASSQVSVGDTDTQYF
TRBJ1-5 | few | - | TRBV5-1 | TGCGCCAGCAGCCCCGAAGCTCAGGGAGGTCAGCCCCAGCATTTT | CASSPEAQGGQPQHF
TRBJ1-2 | many | - | TRBV6-1 | TGTGCCAGCAGACCTAATGGCGGCGGCTATGGCTACACCTTC | CASRPNGGGYGYTF
TRBJ2-7 | many | - | TRBV28 | TGTGCCAGCAGTAAATCTTCAGGTGGAAGCTACGAGCAGTACTTC | CASSKSSGGSYEQYF
TRBJ2-3 | - | TRBD1 | TRBV6-1 | TGTGCCAGCAGTGAGACGGGACAGGGGTTCACAGATACGCAGTATTTT | CASSETGQGFTDTQYF
TRBJ1-1 | many | TRBD1 | TRBV20-1 | TGCAGTGCTAGCCCAGGGGGGAACACTGAAGCTTTCTTT | CSASPGGNTEAFF
TRBJ2-3 | many | TRBD1 | TRBV2 | TGTGCCAGCACCAGGACAGGGACTACAGATACGCAGTATTTT | CASTRTGTTDTQYF
TRBJ2-1 | many | TRBD2 | TRBV27 | TGTGCCAGCAGCGGGTTAGCGGGAGGCAATGAGCAGTTCTTC | CASSGLAGGNEQFF
TRBJ2-3 | many | - | TRBV3-1 | TGTGCCAGCAGCCAAGCGGGAGCAGATACGCAGTATTTT | CASSQAGADTQYF
TRBJ1-6 | - | - | TRBV30 | TGTGCCTGGAGTGTTTCAACGAGCTCCTATAATTCACCCCTCCACTTT | CAWSVSTSSYNSPLHF
TRBJ1-4 | many | - | TRBV7-9 | TGTGCCAGCAGCTTCGGGGAAATTGAAAAACTGTTTTTT | CASSFGEIEKLFF
TRBJ1-4 | - | TRBD1 | TRBV3-1 | TGTGCCAGCAGCCCGCTGACAGGGAGCGAAAAACTGTTTTTT | CASSPLTGSEKLFF
TRBJ2-1 | - | TRBD1 | TRBV5-1 | TGCGCCAGCAGCCCAAGTCGAGTAGACAGGGTGTCCTACAATGAGCAGTTCTTC | CASSPSRVDRVSYNEQFF
TRBJ1-6 | - | TRBD1 | TRBV7-9 | TGTGCCAGCAGCCCGACAGGGGTTTCACCCCTCCACTTT | CASSPTGVSPLHF
TRBJ2-2 | - | - | TRBV28 | TGTGCCAGCAGTTTCCCCCCCGACCGACAGTACACCGGGGAGCTGTTTTTT | CASSFPPDRQYTGELFF
TRBJ1-1 | many | - | TRBV2 | TGTGCCAGCAGAGGACAGATCCTCCTAATGAACACTGAAGCTTTCTTT | CASRGQILLMNTEAFF
TRBJ1-2 | many | - | TRBV12-3/TRBV12-4 | TGTGCCAGCACCTGGGGCAATAACTATGGCTACACCTTC | CASTWGNNYGYTF
TRBJ2-1 | - | - | TRBV12-3/TRBV12-4 | TGTGCCAGCAAGTTGCGCTCCTACAATGAGCAGTTCTTC | CASKLRSYNEQFF
TRBJ1-5 | few | - | TRBV30 | TGTGCCTGGAGTCCCAATTGGGGGGCAGGTCAGCCCCAGCATTTT | CAWSPNWGAGQPQHF
TRBJ2-1 | many | - | TRBV7-8 | TGTGCCAGCAGTCCGTATGGGAATGAGCAGTTCTTC | CASSPYGNEQFF
TRBJ2-7 | - | TRBD1 | TRBV30 | TGTGCTTACGGAACAGGACAGGGATCCTACGAGCAGTACTTC | CAYGTGQGSYEQYF
TRBJ2-1 | - | TRBD2 | TRBV24-1 | TGTGCCACCAGTGATCCGTCCCTAGCGGGAGTGAACAATGAGCAGTTCTTC | CATSDPSLAGVNNEQFF